The text below deals with one TCR beta chain. The data stem from a study of blood T cell repertoires in COVID-19. Study background: The United States, Italy and Spain provided the acute and convalescent COVID-19 samples. From T cells, B-cell-depleted T cells, or PBMCs came the material, which was cDNA or gDNA.

Germline assignment: CDR1 LGHDT and CDR2 YNNKEL (reference sequence). The V and J ends lost 4 bases and 6 bases, in that order; junction bases with no gene match: 4. The CDR3 has 14 residues. Per the authors' pipeline: Estimation of nucleated cell counts was performed using reference gene primer amplification. Method: immunoSEQ multiplex PCR; TCRdb's copy keeps in-frame clones and lacks some. Clone size and the V and J calls come from that table; the DNA yielded D and trimming. Of 150,000 to 190,000 clones listed, 76% are singletons. The clonotype was recovered from a woman older than 75 with acute or convalescent COVID-19. The specimen was peripheral blood. The rearrangement uses TRBV3-1 (or the pseudogene TRBV3-2) and TRBJ2-1; 9 nucleotides align to TRBD2. CDR3 region: CASSPRGGGNEQFF. CDR3 nucleotides: TGTGCCAGCAGCCCGCGGGGGGGTGGCAATGAGCAGTTCTTC.